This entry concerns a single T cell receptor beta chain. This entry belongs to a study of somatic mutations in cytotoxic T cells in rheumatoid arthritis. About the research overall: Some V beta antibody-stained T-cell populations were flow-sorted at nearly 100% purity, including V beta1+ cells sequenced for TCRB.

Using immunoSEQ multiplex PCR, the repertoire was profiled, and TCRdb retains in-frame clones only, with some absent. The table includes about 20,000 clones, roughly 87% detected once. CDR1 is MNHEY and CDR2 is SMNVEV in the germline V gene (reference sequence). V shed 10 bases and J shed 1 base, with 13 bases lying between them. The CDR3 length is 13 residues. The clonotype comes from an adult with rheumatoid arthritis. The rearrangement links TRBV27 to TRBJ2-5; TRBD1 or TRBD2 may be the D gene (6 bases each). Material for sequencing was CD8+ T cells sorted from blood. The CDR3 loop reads CAIGGPSQETQYF. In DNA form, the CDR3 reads TGTGCCATCGGGGGCCCATCCCAAGAGACCCAGTACTTC.